The next 17 T cell receptor beta chains were all read from a single sample in a study of identical twins. TCRdb used MiXCR to reprocess the 5' RACE reads, holding one entry per CDR3 protein. The repertoire holds approximately 630,000 distinct CDR3 sequences, with around 7.5% as singletons. This sample was shared with a second study, whose subject was yellow fever vaccine responses in identical twins.

Sequencing was performed on PBMCs. These receptor sequences come from a woman aged 18-29 years in good health.

This clonotype appeared many times. V usage is TRBV5-1 and J usage is TRBJ2-7; TRBD2 agrees at 9 bases. Germline assignment: CDR1 SGHRS and CDR2 YFSETQ. CDR3 size: 16 residues. V was clipped by 4 bases and J by 0 bases; unmatched bases: 8. The CDR3 reads CASSPGVAGASYEQYF. CDR3 coding DNA: TGCGCCAGCAGCCCGGGGGTAGCGGGAGCCTCCTACGAGCAGTACTTC.

The chain employs TRBV11-3 and TRBJ2-2; the D is unclear. Germline loops: CDR1 SGHNT, CDR2 YENEEA. V was trimmed by 3 bases and J by 0 bases, leaving 11 bases between them. This CDR3 is 16 amino acids long. The CDR3 here is CASSLSLPPNTGELFF. The CDR3 region has the DNA TGTGCCAGCAGCTTGAGTCTACCTCCGAACACCGGGGAGCTGTTTTTT.

The chain recombines TRBV20-1 with TRBJ1-5; D unresolved. Looked up from germline, CDR1 is DFQATT and CDR2 is SNEGSKA (reference sequence). The CDR3 is made up of 15 amino acids. The ends were cut back, 0 bases at V and 2 bases at J, with 11 bases in the middle. CDR3 in DNA: TGCAGTGCTAGAGATTGGGTATCTGGCAATCAGCCCCAGCATTTT. The encoded protein is CSARDWVSGNQPQHF.

This clonotype occurred a few times. The V and J genes are TRBV7-9 and TRBJ2-1; perhaps TRBD1 as D (6 bases). The CDR3 covers 15 residues. Germline V CDR1 and CDR2: SEHNR, FQNEAQ (reference sequence). The V and J ends lost 2 bases and 2 bases respectively, with 10 bases between them. DNA for the CDR3: TGTGCCAGCAGCTTAATACAGGGTCCCTACAATGAGCAGTTCTTC. Translated, it gives CASSLIQGPYNEQFF.

This chain links TRBV7-8 with TRBJ2-7, with D perhaps matching TRBD1 or TRBD2 (6 bases each). Germline V gene sequence: CDR1 SGHVS, CDR2 FQNEAQ. The CDR3 consists of 17 residues. The V end was cut by 0 bases, the J end by 1 base, with 16 bases between. The CDR3 nucleotides read TGTGCCAGCAGCTTAGCTGGGGGGACACTCCATTCCTACGAGCAGTACGTC. The encoded protein is CASSLAGGTLHSYEQYV.

This clonotype showed up just a few times. The chain carries TRBV29-1 and TRBJ2-1; either TRBD1 or TRBD2 may fit D (5 bases each). Germline V CDR1 and CDR2: SQVTM, ANQGSEA. Trimming took off 2 bases at V and 9 bases at J, with 11 bases between the two ends. The CDR3 runs to 12 residues. This CDR3 reads CSVETGTTEQFF. CDR3 DNA sequence: TGCAGCGTTGAAACCGGGACCACTGAGCAGTTCTTC.

In this sample, this clonotype turned up a few times. The chain is built from TRBV12-3 or TRBV12-4 and TRBJ2-1; a possible D gene is TRBD2 (5 bases). V was cut by 3 bases and J by 0 bases, with 9 bases left in between. The CDR3 is made up of 15 amino acids. In nucleotides, the CDR3 is TGTGCCAGCAGTTTTACGAGGGTCTCCTACAATGAGCAGTTCTTC. Translating gives CASSFTRVSYNEQFF.

This clonotype turned up a few times. The chain joins TRBV20-1 to TRBJ1-1; D remains ambiguous. The ends were cut back, 6 bases at V and 5 bases at J, with 19 bases in the middle. Germline V gene lookup returns CDR1 DFQATT and CDR2 SNEGSKA (reference sequence). The CDR3 is 14 amino acids. CDR3 DNA: TGCAGTGCCCCATCCCGGCAAGAAGGGACTGAAGCTTTCTTT. Amino acids: CSAPSRQEGTEAFF.

This clonotype was picked up many times. V gene TRBV3-1 combines with J gene TRBJ2-7; 14 nucleotides match TRBD2. V shed 0 bases and J 5 bases; nucleotides not matched to a gene: 9. Looked up from germline, CDR1 is LGHDT and CDR2 is YNNKEL (reference sequence). The length of the CDR3 is 18 residues. The CDR3 sequence: CASSQDDGRLAGGHEQYV. The CDR3 DNA sequence: TGTGCCAGCAGCCAAGATGACGGGAGACTAGCGGGGGGGCACGAGCAGTACGTC.

This clonotype occurred once. CDR3 loop: CASSLTPRTSGRGQDTQYF. The CDR3 DNA is TGTGCCAGCAGCTTAACCCCTCGGACTAGCGGGAGGGGCCAAGATACGCAGTATTTT. This chain connects TRBV7-3 to TRBJ2-3, with TRBD2 matching over 15 bases. The V gene's germline CDR1 is SGHTA and CDR2 FQGTGA. With V trimmed by 0 bases and J by 5 bases, 9 bases remained unmatched. The CDR3 spans 19 residues.

This clonotype appeared a few times. This chain uses TRBV5-1 with TRBJ2-7; D call uncertain. The CDR3 has 14 residues. CDR1 and CDR2 from the germline V gene are SGHRS and YFSETQ. The germline V and J ends were trimmed by 0 bases and 3 bases, with 10 bases remaining between them. DNA for the CDR3: TGCGCCAGCAGCTTGGAAGCCAGAGTCTACGAGCAGTACTTC. This sequence encodes CASSLEARVYEQYF. Supplemented by reference TRBV5-1 and TRBJ2-7, the full variable domain reads KAGVTQTPRYLIKTRGQQVTLSCSPISGHRSVSWYQQTPGQGLQFLFEYFSETQRNKGNFPGRFSGRQFSNSRSEMNVSTLELGDSALYLCASSLEARVYEQYFGPGTRLTVT.

This clonotype was seen repeatedly, ten times or more. The gene calls are TRBV12-3 or TRBV12-4 and TRBJ1-1; D gene uncertain. This CDR3 region has 15 residues. V dropped 8 bases and J dropped 3 bases, with 19 bases sitting between them. DNA of the CDR3: TGTGCCAGCCTCCCAGAGCGGGTCGGGTACACTGAAGCTTTCTTT. Protein: CASLPERVGYTEAFF.

This clonotype was detected a few times. The V and J genes are TRBV3-1 and TRBJ2-2, with TRBD2 matching over 14 bases. CDR1 and CDR2 (germline): LGHDT, YNNKEL (reference sequence). The V segment lost 4 bases and the J segment 8 bases; nucleotides outside the gene matches: 12. The length of the CDR3 is 18 residues. CDR3 amino acids: CASSPRSRLAGGHGELFF. In DNA, the CDR3 is TGTGCCAGCAGCCCAAGATCCCGACTAGCGGGGGGGCATGGGGAGCTGTTTTTT.

This clonotype was seen a single time. The V and J genes are TRBV6-5 and TRBJ2-1; possibly TRBD1 or TRBD2 for D (5 bases each). The CDR3 is 15 residues long. V gave up 0 bases and J gave up 5 bases, with 11 bases separating them. Per the germline V gene, CDR1 is MNHEY and CDR2 is SVGAGI. The CDR3, as DNA: TGTGCCAGCAGTTACTCGGGGGTCCCGAACAATGAGCAGTTCTTC. Its protein is CASSYSGVPNNEQFF.

This clonotype was seen ten or more times. The rearrangement uses TRBV12-3 or TRBV12-4 and TRBJ1-6, with D maybe TRBD1 (6 bases). This CDR3 comprises 13 residues. With 4 bases removed from V and 8 bases from J, the gap between germline ends came to 9 bases. CDR3 protein: CASSWGADSPLHF. CDR3 nucleotides: TGTGCCAGCAGTTGGGGGGCTGATTCACCCCTCCACTTT.

V usage is TRBV20-1 and J usage is TRBJ1-1; TRBD1 is a possible D gene (6 bases). There are 13 residues in the CDR3. Germline V lookup: CDR1 DFQATT, CDR2 SNEGSKA (reference sequence). Trimming removed 6 bases from V and 7 bases from J, with 18 bases in between. The DNA for the CDR3 is TGCAGTGCGTCCGTGAGGGGGAGGTATGAAGCTTTCTTT. Translating it yields CSASVRGRYEAFF.

The chain joins TRBV13 to TRBJ2-1, with TRBD1 as a possible D gene (8 bases). Deletions cut 0 bases from V and 4 bases from J, with 19 bases between. From germline, CDR1 is PRHDT and CDR2 FYEKMQ (reference sequence). The length of the CDR3 is 18 residues. The CDR3 sequence: CASSLGPRGGTGYNEQFF. In DNA form, the CDR3 reads TGTGCCAGCAGCTTAGGTCCCAGGGGGGGGACAGGATACAATGAGCAGTTCTTC.